The clone carrying this T cell receptor beta chain was seen a few times. Antigen unknown. The data were obtained in a study of T-cell reconstitution after alpha-beta-depleted transplantation in children. Study results and caveats: Among T cells one year after transplant, newly produced cells accounted for most counts and diversity.

Unique molecular identifiers were incorporated when the TCRbeta library was constructed. Each CDR3 protein is one row after TCRdb ran MiXCR on the PCR reads. The data contain hundreds of thousands of distinct CDR3 sequences, over 15% of them seen just once; the ten biggest clones take up 40% to 50%. Trimming removed 0 bases at V and 2 bases at J, with 11 bases between. The length of the CDR3 is 16 residues. Germline CDR1 LGHNA, CDR2 YNFKEQ. This TCR derives from a male patient between 2 and 10 years old who had a stem cell transplant for acute lymphoblastic leukemia, so the T cells may come from the graft donor. Specimen: PBMCs, mostly from graft donor cells, collected 360 days after TCRalphabeta/CD19-depleted stem cell transplant. The chain links TRBV4-2 to TRBJ2-1, with D unresolved. This CDR3 is CASSQDDLTTYNEQFF. CDR3 nucleotides: TGTGCCAGCAGCCAAGATGACCTAACGACCTACAATGAGCAGTTCTTC.